The 15 T cell receptor beta chains below all came from one sample that was sequenced in a study of T cell responses to AZD1222 COVID-19 vaccine. Sequencing was performed with immunoSEQ multiplex PCR; in TCRdb, only in-frame clones are kept and a portion is missing. The repertoire includes 120,000 or so clones, about 89% of them detected once, and around 30% sits in the top ten. The sequencing used peripheral blood, collected on day 0 of AZD1222 vaccination. The source of these receptors is an adult in good health.

The chain couples TRBV5-1 to TRBJ2-1; D possibly corresponds to TRBD2 (6 bases). CDR3 length equals 15 residues. Germline V CDR1 and CDR2: SGHRS, YFSETQ. Trimming stripped 2 bases from V and 6 bases from J, with 15 bases between. CDR3 sequence reads: CASSFAGDFGNEQFF. DNA for the CDR3: TGCGCCAGCAGCTTTGCTGGGGACTTTGGCAATGAGCAGTTCTTC.

The genes are TRBV5-4 and TRBJ1-5; D possibly corresponds to TRBD1 (6 bases). From germline, CDR1 is SGHNT and CDR2 YYREEE (reference sequence). The CDR3 runs 13 residues. The V end lost 3 bases, the J end lost 4 bases, and 8 bases lay between the germline ends. The CDR3 region is CASSWGANQPQHF. Written as DNA, the CDR3 is TGTGCCAGCAGCTGGGGGGCGAATCAGCCCCAGCATTTT.

The CDR3 protein is CASSIAVAYGYTF. In nucleotides, the CDR3 is TGTGCCAGTAGTATCGCTGTGGCCTATGGCTACACCTTC. V and J are TRBV19 and TRBJ1-2; unclear D gene. V lost 3 bases and J lost 4, with 9 bases in between. Germline values: CDR1 LNHDA, CDR2 SQIVND (reference sequence). The CDR3 runs to 13 residues.

The chain carries TRBV5-1 and TRBJ2-5; 14 bases agree with TRBD2. V dropped 6 bases and J dropped 5; count of bases not matched to a gene: 12. CDR3 length equals 17 residues. Germline CDR1 SGHRS, CDR2 YFSETQ. The chain's CDR3 is CASTRGGTSGRTETQYF. CDR3 nucleotides: TGCGCCAGCACACGAGGTGGGACTAGCGGGAGAACGGAGACCCAGTACTTC.

This chain connects TRBV15 to TRBJ1-3, with unresolved D. The V gene lost 6 bases and the J gene lost 0 bases, with 15 bases spanning the gap. In germline, CDR1 is LNHNV, CDR2 YYDKDF (reference sequence). This CDR3 region has 16 residues. The CDR3 sequence: CATRRAGTRSGNTIYF. Written as DNA, the CDR3 is TGTGCCACCAGACGGGCAGGTACTCGCTCTGGAAACACCATATATTTT.

The J gene is TRBJ1-1, the V gene TRBV12-3 or TRBV12-4; D not resolved. V was trimmed by 4 bases and J by 5 bases, leaving 8 bases between them. The CDR3 contains 12 residues. CDR3 in DNA: TGTGCCAGCAGTTCCCTTGGGACTGAAGCTTTCTTT. The encoded protein is CASSSLGTEAFF.

The CDR3 loop is CASSRNGGATEAFF. The CDR3 nucleotides are TGTGCCAGCAGCCGAAATGGGGGCGCCACTGAAGCTTTCTTT. This chain links TRBV6-5 with TRBJ1-1; TRBD1 might be the D (6 bases). The germline V gene has CDR1 MNHEY and CDR2 SVGAGI. V lost 6 bases and J 4 bases, leaving 15 bases between the germline ends. CDR3 length: 14 residues.

The rearrangement joins TRBV15 to TRBJ1-1, with unresolved D. This CDR3 has 15 amino acids. V dropped 0 bases and J dropped 1 base, with 9 bases sitting between them. The germline V gene has CDR1 LNHNV and CDR2 YYDKDF (reference sequence). This chain's CDR3 is CATSRDQAGNTEAFF. CDR3 nucleotide sequence: TGTGCCACCAGCAGAGATCAGGCCGGGAACACTGAAGCTTTCTTT.

The rearrangement links TRBV4-1 to TRBJ1-4; weak D call: TRBD1 (6 bases). The CDR3 totals 16 residues. Per the germline V gene, CDR1 is MGHRA and CDR2 is YSYEKL. V lost 1 base to trimming and J lost 5 bases, with 14 bases between them. The CDR3 spells CASSQGTATGNEKLFF. CDR3 nucleotides: TGCGCCAGCAGCCAAGGGACAGCCACGGGGAATGAAAAACTGTTTTTT.

V usage is TRBV6-2 or TRBV6-3 and J usage is TRBJ2-3, with D perhaps TRBD2 (6 bases). The CDR3 sequence is 14 residues long. V was pared by 4 bases and J by 6 bases, with 14 bases between. Germline CDR1 and CDR2: MNHEY and SVGEGT. The CDR3 DNA reads TGTGCCAGCAGTTGGGGGACTGCGAGGGATACGCAGTATTTT. This codes for CASSWGTARDTQYF.

The genes are TRBV4-3 and TRBJ2-1; D may be TRBD1 or TRBD2 (6 bases each). V shed 1 base and J shed 7 bases, with 11 bases lying between them. The CDR3 has 14 residues. Germline assignment: CDR1 LGHNA and CDR2 YSLEER. The CDR3 here is CASSQGGARNEQFF. The CDR3 DNA is TGCGCCAGCAGCCAAGGGGGGGCACGGAATGAGCAGTTCTTC.

The chain combines TRBV7-9 with TRBJ2-6; 9 positions match TRBD2. CDR1 SEHNR and CDR2 FQNEAQ come from the germline V gene (reference sequence). The CDR3 extends over 18 amino acids. The junction had 8 bases not matched to a gene; V was cut back by 2 bases and J by 3 bases. The CDR3 nucleotides are TGTGCCAGCAGCTTACTACTAGCGGGTGTTGGTGGGGCCAACGTCCTGACTTTC. This encodes CASSLLLAGVGGANVLTF.

This clone has just a few counts. The chain carries TRBV7-3 and TRBJ2-2, with D unclear. CDR1 is SGHTA, CDR2 FQGTGA, per germline. V was cut by 4 bases and J by 0 bases, with 12 bases left in between. The CDR3 is made up of 16 amino acids. The CDR3 region has the DNA TGTGCCAGCAGCTCCGGACCCCTTACGAACACCGGGGAGCTGTTTTTT. This gives the protein CASSSGPLTNTGELFF.

The chain couples TRBV7-8 to TRBJ2-3, with 11 bases aligning to TRBD1. V lost 1 base and J lost 4; bases outside the gene matches: 1. The CDR3 extends over 15 amino acids. The germline V gene has CDR1 SGHVS and CDR2 FQNEAQ. CDR3 protein: CASSLGTGGPDTQYF. DNA for the CDR3: TGTGCCAGCAGCTTAGGGACAGGGGGCCCAGATACGCAGTATTTT.

V usage is TRBV7-9 and J usage is TRBJ1-2; a possible D gene is TRBD1 (6 bases). The ends were cut back, 6 bases at V and 7 bases at J, with 15 bases in the middle. Germline V gene data show CDR1 as SEHNR and CDR2 as FQNEAQ (reference sequence). The CDR3 covers 13 residues. CDR3 in DNA: TGTGCCAGCAGGCCTACAGGGCTAGTTGGCTACACCTTC. Protein: CASRPTGLVGYTF.